Below are 6 T cell receptor beta chains sequenced from a single sample in a study of blood T cell repertoires in COVID-19. The assay was immunoSEQ multiplex PCR, and TCRdb's table has in-frame clones only and misses some. The sample consists of some 26,000 clones, about 89% of them appearing once. The sample was peripheral blood. The receptors come from a man between 65 and 85 years old with active COVID-19.

This sequence joins TRBV7-2 and TRBJ2-7, with D tentatively TRBD2 (6 bases). Per the germline V gene, CDR1 is SGHTA and CDR2 is FQGNSA. The CDR3 sequence is 13 residues long. The germline V and J ends were trimmed by 3 bases and 4 bases, with 10 bases remaining between them. As DNA, the CDR3 is TGTGCCAGCAGCTTTACTAGCAAGTACGAGCAGTACTTC. Amino acid sequence: CASSFTSKYEQYF.

The chain combines TRBV14 with TRBJ2-7; 9 bases align to TRBD1. CDR1 SGHDN and CDR2 FVKESK come from the germline V gene. V was pared by 3 bases and J by 3 bases, with 3 bases of the junction left unmatched. This CDR3 has 14 amino acids. The CDR3 is CASSQDRGGYEQYF. In DNA form, the CDR3 reads TGTGCCAGCAGCCAGGACAGGGGCGGCTACGAGCAGTACTTC.

V and J are TRBV7-9 and TRBJ2-6; D unclear. This CDR3 contains 13 residues. V lost 4 bases and J lost 1, with 2 bases in between. The V gene's germline CDR1 is SEHNR and CDR2 FQNEAQ (reference sequence). CDR3 sequence: CASSSSGANVLTF. The CDR3 nucleotides read TGTGCCAGCAGCTCGTCTGGGGCCAACGTCCTGACTTTC.

This chain joins TRBV5-1 and TRBJ2-3; 9 bases match TRBD2. The J segment lost 6 bases and the V segment lost 0 bases, leaving 8 bases of the junction unmatched. CDR1 is SGHRS and CDR2 is YFSETQ in the germline V gene. The CDR3 totals 16 residues. The CDR3 DNA sequence: TGCGCCAGCAGCTTGGGTAGCGGGGGCTCCGGGGATACGCAGTATTTT. Its protein product is CASSLGSGGSGDTQYF.

The chain has TRBV6-5 and TRBJ2-3, with 8 positions matching TRBD2. The CDR3 totals 15 residues. Germline trimming cut 2 bases from V and 6 bases from J; bases unmatched to any gene: 7. Germline V gene lookup returns CDR1 MNHEY and CDR2 SVGAGI. CDR3 bases: TGTGCCAGCAGTTACGTACCGGGGGGGTCGGATACGCAGTATTTT. It is translated as CASSYVPGGSDTQYF.

The genes are TRBV6-5 and TRBJ2-1; a weak D match, TRBD1 (5 bases). Between the trimmed V and J ends, which lost 0 bases and 2 bases, there was a span of 11 bases. Germline CDR1 MNHEY, CDR2 SVGAGI. The CDR3 is 16 residues long. CDR3 bases: TGTGCCAGCAGTTACTCGAGCAGGGTTGCCTACAATGAGCAGTTCTTC. Its translation: CASSYSSRVAYNEQFF.